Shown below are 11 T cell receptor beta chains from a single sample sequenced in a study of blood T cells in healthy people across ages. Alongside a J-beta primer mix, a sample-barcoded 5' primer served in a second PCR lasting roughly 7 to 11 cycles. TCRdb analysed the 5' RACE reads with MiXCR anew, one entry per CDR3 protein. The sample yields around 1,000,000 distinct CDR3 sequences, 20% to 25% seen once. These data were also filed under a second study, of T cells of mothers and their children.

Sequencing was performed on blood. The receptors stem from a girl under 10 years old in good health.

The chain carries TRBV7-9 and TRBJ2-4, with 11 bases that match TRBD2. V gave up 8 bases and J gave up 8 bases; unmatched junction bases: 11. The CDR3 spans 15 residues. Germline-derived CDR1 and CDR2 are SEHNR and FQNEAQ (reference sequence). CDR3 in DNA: TGTGCCAGCGGACCGCCACTAGCGGGAGTTTACATTCAGTACTTC. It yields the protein CASGPPLAGVYIQYF.

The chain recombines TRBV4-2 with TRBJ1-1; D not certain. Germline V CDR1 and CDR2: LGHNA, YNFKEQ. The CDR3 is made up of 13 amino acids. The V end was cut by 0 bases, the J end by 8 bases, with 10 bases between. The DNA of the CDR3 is TGTGCCAGCAGCCAAGACACGCGTCGGGAAGCTTTCTTT. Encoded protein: CASSQDTRREAFF.

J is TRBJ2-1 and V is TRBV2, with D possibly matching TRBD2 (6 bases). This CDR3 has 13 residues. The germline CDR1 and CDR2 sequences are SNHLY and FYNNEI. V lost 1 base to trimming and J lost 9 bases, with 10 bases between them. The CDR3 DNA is TGTGCCAGCAGTGAAGGACCTAGCGCTGAGCAGTTCTTC. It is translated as CASSEGPSAEQFF.

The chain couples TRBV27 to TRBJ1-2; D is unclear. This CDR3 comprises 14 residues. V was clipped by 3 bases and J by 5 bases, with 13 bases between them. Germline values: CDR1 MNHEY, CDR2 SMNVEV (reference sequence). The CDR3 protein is CASSFGGLPYGYTF. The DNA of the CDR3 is TGTGCCAGCAGTTTCGGTGGACTGCCATATGGCTACACCTTC.

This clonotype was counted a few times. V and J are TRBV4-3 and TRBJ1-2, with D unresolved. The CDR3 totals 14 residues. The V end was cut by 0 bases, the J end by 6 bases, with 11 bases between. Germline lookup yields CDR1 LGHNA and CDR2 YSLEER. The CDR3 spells CASSQDLLTDGYTF. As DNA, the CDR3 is TGCGCCAGCAGCCAAGATCTATTGACGGATGGCTACACCTTC.

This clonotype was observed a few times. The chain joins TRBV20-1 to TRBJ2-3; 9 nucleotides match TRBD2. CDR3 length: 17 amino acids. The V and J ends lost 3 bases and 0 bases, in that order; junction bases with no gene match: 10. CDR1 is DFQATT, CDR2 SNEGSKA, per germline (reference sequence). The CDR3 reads CSARETSGSLSTDTQYF. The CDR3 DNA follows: TGCAGTGCTAGGGAGACTAGCGGCTCTTTGAGCACAGATACGCAGTATTTT.

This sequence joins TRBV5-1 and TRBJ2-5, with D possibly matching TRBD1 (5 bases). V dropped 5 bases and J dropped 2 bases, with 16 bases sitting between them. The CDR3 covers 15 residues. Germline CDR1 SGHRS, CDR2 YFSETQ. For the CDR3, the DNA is TGCGCCAGCAGGTTTGGTGTCGACAGACAAGAGACCCAGTACTTC. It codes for CASRFGVDRQETQYF.

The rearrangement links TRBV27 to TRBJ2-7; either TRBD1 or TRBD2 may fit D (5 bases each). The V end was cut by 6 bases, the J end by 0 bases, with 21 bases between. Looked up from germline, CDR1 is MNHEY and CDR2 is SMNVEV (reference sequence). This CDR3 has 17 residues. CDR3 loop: CASRGPTRMVGSYEQYF. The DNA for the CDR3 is TGTGCCAGCAGGGGACCCACAAGAATGGTTGGCTCCTACGAGCAGTACTTC.

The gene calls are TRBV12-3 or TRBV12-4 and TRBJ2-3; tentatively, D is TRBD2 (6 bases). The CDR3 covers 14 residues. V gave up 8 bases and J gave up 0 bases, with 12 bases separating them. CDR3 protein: CASCGELSTDTQYF. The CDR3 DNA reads TGTGCCAGCTGCGGGGAGCTGAGCACAGATACGCAGTATTTT.

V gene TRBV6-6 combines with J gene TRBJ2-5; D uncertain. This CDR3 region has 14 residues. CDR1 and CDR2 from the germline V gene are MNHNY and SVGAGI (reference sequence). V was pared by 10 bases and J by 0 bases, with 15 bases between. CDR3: CATSTDLYQETQYF. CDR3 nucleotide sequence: TGTGCCACCTCGACCGACTTATACCAAGAGACCCAGTACTTC.

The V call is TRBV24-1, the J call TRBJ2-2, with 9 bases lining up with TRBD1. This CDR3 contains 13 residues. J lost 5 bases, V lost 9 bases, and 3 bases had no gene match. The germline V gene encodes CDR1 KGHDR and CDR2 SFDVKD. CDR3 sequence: CATGTGKTGELFF. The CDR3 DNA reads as TGTGCCACCGGGACAGGGAAAACCGGGGAGCTGTTTTTT.